The 4 T cell receptor beta chains below come from one sample, sequenced in a study of cytotoxic CD8 clonotypes in ibrutinib-treated CLL. Clones were read by immunoSEQ multiplex PCR, and TCRdb kept only the in-frame ones, dropping some. The sample has about 120,000 clones; approximately 85% are singletons. The starting material was PBMCs, obtained after 24 months of ibrutinib treatment. The source of these receptors is a human donor with chronic lymphocytic leukemia.

This chain links TRBV4-1 with TRBJ1-5; D is possibly TRBD1 (5 bases). The CDR3 length is 17 residues. Per germline, CDR1 MGHRA and CDR2 YSYEKL. The germline V and J ends were trimmed by 1 base and 7 bases, with 20 bases remaining between them. The CDR3 DNA follows: TGCGCCAGCAGCCAAGGCTCTGGGGCCATAGGGGTCCAGCCCCAGCATTTT. Translating gives CASSQGSGAIGVQPQHF.

This clone has just one count. The chain recombines TRBV5-1 with TRBJ2-3; D might be TRBD1 or TRBD2, each matching 5 bases. V was trimmed by 0 bases and J by 2 bases, leaving 13 bases between them. Germline CDR1 reads SGHRS; CDR2 reads YFSETQ. The length of the CDR3 is 16 residues. The CDR3 DNA reads as TGCGCCAGCAGCTTGGCCTCGCGAGGGGACACAGATACGCAGTATTTT. Amino acids: CASSLASRGDTDTQYF.

The chain links TRBV5-4 to TRBJ1-5; a weak D match, TRBD1 (5 bases). The CDR3 runs 14 residues. In germline, CDR1 is SGHNT, CDR2 YYREEE (reference sequence). With 6 bases removed from V and 5 bases from J, the gap between germline ends came to 15 bases. Here the CDR3 DNA reads TGTGCCAGCACCCTGGGACCGAGCGATCAGCCCCAGCATTTT. It is translated as CASTLGPSDQPQHF.

This sequence joins TRBV11-1 and TRBJ1-2, with 9 bases identical to TRBD1. CDR1 SGHAT and CDR2 FQDESV come from the germline V gene (reference sequence). The junction had 14 bases not matched to a gene; V was cut back by 5 bases and J by 4 bases. The CDR3 is made up of 17 amino acids. In nucleotides, the CDR3 is TGTGCCAGCAGCCACGGGACAGGGATTACCCGATCCTATGGCTACACCTTC. Protein product: CASSHGTGITRSYGYTF.